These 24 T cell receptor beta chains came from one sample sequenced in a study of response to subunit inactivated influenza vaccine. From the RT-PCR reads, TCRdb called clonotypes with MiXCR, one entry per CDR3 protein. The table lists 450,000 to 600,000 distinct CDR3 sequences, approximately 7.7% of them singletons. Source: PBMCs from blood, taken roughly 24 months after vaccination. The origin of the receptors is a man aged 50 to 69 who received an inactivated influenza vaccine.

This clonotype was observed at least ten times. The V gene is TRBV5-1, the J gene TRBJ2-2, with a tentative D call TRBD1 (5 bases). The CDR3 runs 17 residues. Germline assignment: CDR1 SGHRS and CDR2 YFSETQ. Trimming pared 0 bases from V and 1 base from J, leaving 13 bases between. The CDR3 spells CASSLETRGRNTGELFF. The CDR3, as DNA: TGCGCCAGCAGCTTGGAAACAAGGGGTCGGAACACCGGGGAGCTGTTTTTT.

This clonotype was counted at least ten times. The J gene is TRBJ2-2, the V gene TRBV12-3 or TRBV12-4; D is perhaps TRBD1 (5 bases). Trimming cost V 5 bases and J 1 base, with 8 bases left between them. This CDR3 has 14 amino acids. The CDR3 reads CASSTTGNTGELFF. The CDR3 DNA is TGTGCCAGCAGTACCACAGGGAACACCGGGGAGCTGTTTTTT.

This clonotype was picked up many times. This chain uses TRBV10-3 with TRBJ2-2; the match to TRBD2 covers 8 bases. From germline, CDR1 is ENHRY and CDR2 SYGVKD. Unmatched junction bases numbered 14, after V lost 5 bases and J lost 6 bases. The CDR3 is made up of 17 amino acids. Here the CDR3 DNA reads TGTGCCATCAGTATAGGGAAGCGGGAGAGGCTGGCCGGGGAGCTGTTTTTT. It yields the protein CAISIGKRERLAGELFF.

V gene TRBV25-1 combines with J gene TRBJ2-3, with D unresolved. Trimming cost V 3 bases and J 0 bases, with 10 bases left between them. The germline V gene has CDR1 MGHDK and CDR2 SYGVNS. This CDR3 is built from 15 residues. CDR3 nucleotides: TGTGCCAGCAGTGATCAGAAGACAAGCACAGATACGCAGTATTTT. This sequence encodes CASSDQKTSTDTQYF. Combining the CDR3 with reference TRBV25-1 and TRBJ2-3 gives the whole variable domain EADIYQTPRYLVIGTGKKITLECSQTMGHDKMYWYQQDPGMELHLIHYSYGVNSTEKGDLSSESTVSRIRTEHFPLTLESARPSHTSQYLCASSDQKTSTDTQYFGPGTRLTVL.

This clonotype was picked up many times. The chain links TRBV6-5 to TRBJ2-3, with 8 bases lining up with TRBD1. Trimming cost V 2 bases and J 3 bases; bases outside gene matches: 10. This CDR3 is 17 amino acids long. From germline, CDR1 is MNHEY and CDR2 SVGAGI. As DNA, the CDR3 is TGTGCCAGCAGTTACACAGCGACCGGGACAGGAACAGATACGCAGTATTTT. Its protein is CASSYTATGTGTDTQYF.

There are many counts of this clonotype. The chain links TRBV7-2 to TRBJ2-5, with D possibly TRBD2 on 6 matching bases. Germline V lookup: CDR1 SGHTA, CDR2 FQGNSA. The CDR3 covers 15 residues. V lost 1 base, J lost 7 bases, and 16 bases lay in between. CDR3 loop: CASSLGPTGVGTQYF. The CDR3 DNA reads TGTGCCAGCAGCTTAGGCCCTACGGGGGTCGGGACCCAGTACTTC.

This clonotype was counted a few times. CDR3 coding DNA: TGTGCCAGCAGGGGACTAGCGGGAGGGCCCACCGGGGAGCTGTTTTTT. Translating gives CASRGLAGGPTGELFF. The V call is TRBV25-1, the J call TRBJ2-2; 16 nucleotides align to TRBD2. Trimming at V came to 6 bases and at J to 4 bases, leaving 2 bases not matched to a gene. The CDR3 consists of 16 residues. Germline CDR1 reads MGHDK; CDR2 reads SYGVNS.

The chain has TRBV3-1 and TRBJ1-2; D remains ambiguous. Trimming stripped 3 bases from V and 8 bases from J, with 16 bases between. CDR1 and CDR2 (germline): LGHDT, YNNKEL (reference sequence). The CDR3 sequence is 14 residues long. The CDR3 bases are TGTGCCAGCAGCCAGCTAGCAGGCGGCGGGGGCTACACCTTC. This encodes CASSQLAGGGGYTF. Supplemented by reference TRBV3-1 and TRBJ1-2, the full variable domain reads DTAVSQTPKYLVTQMGNDKSIKCEQNLGHDTMYWYKQDSKKFLKIMFSYNNKELIINETVPNRFSPKSPDKAHLNLHINSLELGDSAVYFCASSQLAGGGGYTFGSGTRLTVV.

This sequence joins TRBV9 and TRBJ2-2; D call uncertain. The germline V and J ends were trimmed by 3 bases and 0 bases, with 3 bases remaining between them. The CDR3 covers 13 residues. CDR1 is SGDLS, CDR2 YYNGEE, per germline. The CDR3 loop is CASSGANTGELFF. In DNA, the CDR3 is TGTGCCAGCAGCGGAGCGAACACCGGGGAGCTGTTTTTT.

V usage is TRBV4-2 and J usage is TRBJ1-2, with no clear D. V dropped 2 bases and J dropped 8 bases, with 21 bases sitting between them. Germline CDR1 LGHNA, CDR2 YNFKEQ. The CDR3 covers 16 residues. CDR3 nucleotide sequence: TGTGCCAGCAGCCAAACCGCCGGGTCTCAAGTTGACGGCTACACCTTC. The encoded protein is CASSQTAGSQVDGYTF.

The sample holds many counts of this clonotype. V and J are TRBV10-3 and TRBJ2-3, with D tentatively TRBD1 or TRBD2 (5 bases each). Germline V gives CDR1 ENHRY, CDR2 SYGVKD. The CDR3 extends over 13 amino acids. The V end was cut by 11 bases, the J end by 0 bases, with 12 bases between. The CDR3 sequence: CASWGLSTDTQYF. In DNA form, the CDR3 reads TGTGCCTCCTGGGGGTTAAGCACAGATACGCAGTATTTT.

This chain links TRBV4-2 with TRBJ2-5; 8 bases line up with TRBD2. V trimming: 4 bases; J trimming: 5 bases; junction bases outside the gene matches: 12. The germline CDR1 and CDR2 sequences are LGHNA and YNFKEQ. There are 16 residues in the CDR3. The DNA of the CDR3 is TGTGCCAGCAGCCGAGAGGGGACTAGGCAGGGGGAGACCCAGTACTTC. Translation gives CASSREGTRQGETQYF.

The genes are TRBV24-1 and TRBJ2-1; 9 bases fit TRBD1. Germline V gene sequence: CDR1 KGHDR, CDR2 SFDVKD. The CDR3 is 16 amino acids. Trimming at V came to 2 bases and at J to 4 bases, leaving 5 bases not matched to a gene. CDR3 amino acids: CATSDSGTGHYNEQFF. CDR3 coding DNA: TGTGCCACCAGTGATTCGGGGACAGGGCATTACAATGAGCAGTTCTTC.

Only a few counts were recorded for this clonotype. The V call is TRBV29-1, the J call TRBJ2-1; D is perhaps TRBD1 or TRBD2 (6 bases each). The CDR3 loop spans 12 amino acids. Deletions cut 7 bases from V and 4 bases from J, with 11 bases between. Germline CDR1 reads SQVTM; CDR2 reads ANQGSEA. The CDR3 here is CSGGAYYNEQFF. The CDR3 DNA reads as TGCAGCGGGGGGGCCTATTACAATGAGCAGTTCTTC.

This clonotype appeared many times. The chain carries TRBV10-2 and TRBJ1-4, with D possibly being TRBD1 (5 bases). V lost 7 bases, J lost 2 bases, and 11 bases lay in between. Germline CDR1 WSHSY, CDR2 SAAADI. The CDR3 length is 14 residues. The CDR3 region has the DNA TGCGCCAGCACCCCGGGACTGACTAATGAAAAACTGTTTTTT. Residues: CASTPGLTNEKLFF.

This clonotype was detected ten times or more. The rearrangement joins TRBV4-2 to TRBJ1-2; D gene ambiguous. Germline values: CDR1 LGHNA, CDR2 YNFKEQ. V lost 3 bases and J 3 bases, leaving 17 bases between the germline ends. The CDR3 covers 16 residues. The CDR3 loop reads CASSHGPLDGHYGYTF. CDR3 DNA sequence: TGTGCCAGCAGCCATGGGCCTTTGGACGGTCACTATGGCTACACCTTC.

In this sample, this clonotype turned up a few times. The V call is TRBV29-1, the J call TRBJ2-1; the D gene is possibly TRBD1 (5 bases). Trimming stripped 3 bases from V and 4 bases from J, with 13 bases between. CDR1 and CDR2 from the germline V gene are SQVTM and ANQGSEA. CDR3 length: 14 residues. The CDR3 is CSVDSQERYNEQFF. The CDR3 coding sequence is TGCAGCGTTGACTCACAGGAAAGGTACAATGAGCAGTTCTTC.

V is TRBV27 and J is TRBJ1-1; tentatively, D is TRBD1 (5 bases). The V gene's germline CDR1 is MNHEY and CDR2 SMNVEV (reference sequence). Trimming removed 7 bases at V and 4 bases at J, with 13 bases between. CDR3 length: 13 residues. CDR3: CASTVGAITEAFF. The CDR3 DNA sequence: TGTGCCAGCACCGTAGGGGCTATCACTGAAGCTTTCTTT.

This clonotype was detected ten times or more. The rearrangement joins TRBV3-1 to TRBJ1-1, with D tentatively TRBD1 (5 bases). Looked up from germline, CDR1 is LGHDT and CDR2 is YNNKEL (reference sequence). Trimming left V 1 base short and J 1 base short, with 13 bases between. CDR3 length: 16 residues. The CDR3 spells CASSQGAGLSNTEAFF. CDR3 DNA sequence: TGTGCCAGCAGCCAAGGGGCAGGGCTGTCGAACACTGAAGCTTTCTTT.

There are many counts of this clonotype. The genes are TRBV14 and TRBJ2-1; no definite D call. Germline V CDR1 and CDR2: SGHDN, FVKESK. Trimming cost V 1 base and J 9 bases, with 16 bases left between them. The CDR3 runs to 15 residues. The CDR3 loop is CASSQVGRAVGEQFF. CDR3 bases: TGTGCCAGCAGCCAAGTGGGTAGGGCGGTCGGTGAGCAGTTCTTC.

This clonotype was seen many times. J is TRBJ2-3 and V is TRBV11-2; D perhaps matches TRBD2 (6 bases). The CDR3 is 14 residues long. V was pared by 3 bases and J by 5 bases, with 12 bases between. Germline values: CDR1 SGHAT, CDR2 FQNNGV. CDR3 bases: TGTGCCAGCAGCTTGGGCGGCGGGGTAGATACGCAGTATTTT. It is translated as CASSLGGGVDTQYF. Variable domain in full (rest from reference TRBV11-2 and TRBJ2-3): EAGVAQSPRYKIIEKRQSVAFWCNPISGHATLYWYQQILGQGPKLLIQFQNNGVVDDSQLPKDRFSAERLKGVDSTLKIQPAKLEDSAVYLCASSLGGGVDTQYFGPGTRLTVL.

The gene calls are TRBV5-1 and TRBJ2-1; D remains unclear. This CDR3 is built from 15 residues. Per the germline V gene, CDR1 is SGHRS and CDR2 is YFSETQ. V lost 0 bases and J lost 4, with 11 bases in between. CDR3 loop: CASSLEGNEYNEQFF. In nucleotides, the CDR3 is TGCGCCAGCAGCTTGGAGGGCAACGAGTACAATGAGCAGTTCTTC. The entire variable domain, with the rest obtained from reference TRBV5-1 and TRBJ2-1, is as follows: KAGVTQTPRYLIKTRGQQVTLSCSPISGHRSVSWYQQTPGQGLQFLFEYFSETQRNKGNFPGRFSGRQFSNSRSEMNVSTLELGDSALYLCASSLEGNEYNEQFFGPGTRLTVL.

The CDR3 sequence: CASSALGSGTEAFF. Here the CDR3 DNA reads TGTGCCAGCAGCGCCTTGGGGTCGGGCACTGAAGCTTTCTTT. The chain uses TRBV11-2 and TRBJ1-1; the D is unclear. The V end lost 5 bases, the J end lost 4 bases, and 14 bases lay between the germline ends. In germline, CDR1 is SGHAT, CDR2 FQNNGV. The length of the CDR3 is 14 residues.

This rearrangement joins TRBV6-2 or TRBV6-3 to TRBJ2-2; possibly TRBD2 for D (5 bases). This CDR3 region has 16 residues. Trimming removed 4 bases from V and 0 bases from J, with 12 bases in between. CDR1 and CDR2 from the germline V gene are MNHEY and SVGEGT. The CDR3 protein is CASSFVRVTNTGELFF. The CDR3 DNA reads TGTGCCAGCAGTTTCGTGAGGGTAACGAACACCGGGGAGCTGTTTTTT.